This passage covers 31 T cell receptor beta chains from one sample sequenced in a study of tumor-infiltrating lymphocytes in oesophageal squamous cell carcinoma (dated by TCRdb to 2016 to 2018). Libraries were prepared through PCR. Sequencing took place on an Illumina HiSeq 1500. The public reads were reprocessed in TCRdb via fastp at Q25 and MiXCR, keeping in-frame beta chains. Each CDR3 protein gets just one entry, which takes the most common genes and DNA from the rows behind it. The sample table contains roughly 14,000 distinct CDR3 sequences; only one count was recorded for around 50% of them. The top ten hold approximately 15% of the sample. Sequenced sample: esophageal tumor tissue. These receptors came from a male donor with esophageal squamous cell carcinoma.

A note on this clonotype: This is likely a read error, given that the CDR3 carries no conserved phenylalanine or tryptophan at its end. It is unclear where the CDR3 begins or ends on the DNA, so no DNA is shown, and the CDR3 is as TCRdb lists it. V gene TRBV11-1 combines with J gene TRBJ2-4; TRBD2 is the table's D call, not checked against the DNA. CDR1 and CDR2 (germline): SGHAT, FQDESV (reference sequence). The length of the CDR3 is 8 amino acids, counting both ends. The CDR3 reads CASSAGLP.

About this clonotype: Here the CDR3 omits its conserved ending phenylalanine or tryptophan, so a read error is the likely source. The limits of the CDR3 on the DNA are not certain, so only TCRdb's listed CDR3 is given. This sequence joins TRBV7-2 and TRBJ2-1; TRBD1 is the table's D call, not checked against the DNA. Germline V gene lookup returns CDR1 SGHTA and CDR2 FQGNSA. The CDR3 extends over 15 residues, inclusive of both ends. The CDR3 is CASSLRTGKHNEHRL.

The rearrangement joins TRBV10-2 to TRBJ2-7; TRBD1 is a possible D gene (7 bases). The germline V and J ends were trimmed by 0 bases and 6 bases, with 15 bases remaining between them. The CDR3 length is 15 residues. The germline V gene has CDR1 WSHSY and CDR2 SAAADI. The CDR3: CASSESGGGGSEQYF. The CDR3 DNA is TGCGCCAGCAGTGAGTCAGGAGGGGGCGGCTCCGAGCAGTACTTC.

This clonotype appeared once. V usage is TRBV7-4 and J usage is TRBJ2-5, with D maybe TRBD2 (6 bases). The J call may not be correct, given that the DNA end is closer to TRBJ2-7. Germline V gene sequence: CDR1 SGHVT, CDR2 SQSDAQ. This CDR3 comprises 15 residues. DNA for the CDR3: TGTGCCAGCAGCTCGCCCCGGACTAACTCCTACGAGCAGTACTTC. This translates into CASSSPRTNSYEQYF.

This clonotype ranks as large. A junction end diverges from the germline sequence, so it may reflect a read error. The rearrangement joins TRBV6-1 to TRBJ2-3; no reliable D call. The germline CDR1 and CDR2 sequences are MNHNS and SASEGT. CDR3 size: 14 residues. CDR3 sequence: CASTEAVFADTQYF. The DNA for the CDR3 is TGTGCCAGCACTGAAGCCGTTTTTGCAGATACGCAGTATTTT.

The chain joins TRBV7-9 to TRBJ2-4; D may match TRBD1 or TRBD2 (5 bases each). The J call could be wrong; TRBJ2-5 is a better fit for the DNA end. This CDR3 is 15 amino acids long. Germline lookup yields CDR1 SEHNR and CDR2 FQNEAQ (reference sequence). As DNA, the CDR3 is TGTGCCAGCAGCTTCGGGATTCCGGGACGAGAGACCCAGTACTTC. Its protein is CASSFGIPGRETQYF.

The chain is built from TRBV7-3 and TRBJ2-1, with 7 bases aligning to TRBD2. CDR1 is SGHTA, CDR2 FQGTGA, per germline. CDR3 size: 15 residues. With V trimmed by 3 bases and J by 1 base, 3 bases remained unmatched. The DNA for the CDR3 is TGTGCCAGCAGCTTGGGAGGGACTTCCTACAATGAGCAGTTCTTC. It is translated as CASSLGGTSYNEQFF.

This chain connects TRBV9 to TRBJ2-3; 8 bases fit TRBD2. The V gene end was trimmed by 0 bases and the J gene end by 2 bases; junction bases not matched to a gene: 5. Germline V CDR1 and CDR2: SGDLS, YYNGEE. The CDR3 contains 16 residues. The CDR3 bases are TGTGCCAGCAGCGTAGGAACTAGCGGTCTCACAGATACGCAGTATTTT. Protein product: CASSVGTSGLTDTQYF.

In this sample, this clonotype is medium-sized. The gene calls are TRBV11-2 and TRBJ1-2; 8 bases match TRBD1. V lost 4 bases, J lost 2 bases, and 6 bases stayed unmatched. The germline V gene encodes CDR1 SGHAT and CDR2 FQNNGV. There are 15 residues in the CDR3. For the CDR3, the DNA is TGTGCCAGCAGCTCTACAGGGGGTTTCAACTATGGCTACACCTTC. Its translation: CASSSTGGFNYGYTF.

The rearrangement links TRBV19 to TRBJ2-4; D is unresolved. The J call may be wrong; the DNA end is better matched by TRBJ2-7. The CDR3 has 10 amino acids. Germline V gene lookup returns CDR1 LNHDA and CDR2 SQIVND (reference sequence). The CDR3 protein is CASILHEQYF. DNA of the CDR3: TGTGCCAGTATTCTGCACGAGCAGTACTTC.

Points on this clonotype: An end of the junction does not agree with germline; a read error may underlie this. The gene calls are TRBV7-6 and TRBJ2-1; D gene uncertain. The end of the DNA aligns better with TRBJ2-5, so the J call may be wrong. This CDR3 is 13 amino acids long. Looked up from germline, CDR1 is SGHVS and CDR2 is FNYEAQ. The CDR3 protein is CASSLLAWETQYF. In DNA form, the CDR3 reads TGTGCTAGCAGCTTATTAGCCTGGGAGACCCAGTACTTC.

In regard to this clonotype: The junction departs from the called germline gene at one end, perhaps through a read error. The chain links TRBV7-2 to TRBJ2-1, with D possibly called TRBD1 or TRBD2 (5 bases each). This CDR3 comprises 15 residues. Germline CDR1 and CDR2: SGHTA and FQGNSA. In DNA form, the CDR3 reads TGTGCCAGCAGCTTAGTTCCAGGGAGTGATTCACCCCTCCACTTC. This codes for CASSLVPGSDSPLHF.

This chain links TRBV6-5 with TRBJ2-1; D gene unclear. V gave up 9 bases and J gave up 6 bases, with 9 bases separating them. The CDR3 has 11 residues. The germline CDR1 and CDR2 sequences are MNHEY and SVGAGI. The DNA for the CDR3 is TGTGCCAGTCGAAAGGGCAATGAGCAGTTCTTC. Protein product: CASRKGNEQFF.

This clonotype has a single count. The chain employs TRBV7-2 and TRBJ2-3; D perhaps matches TRBD1 (6 bases). The DNA end lines up better with TRBJ2-7; the J call may be wrong. The CDR3 covers 15 residues. The germline V gene has CDR1 SGHTA and CDR2 FQGNSA. CDR3 sequence reads: CASSSTGSSSYEQYF. CDR3 nucleotide sequence: TGTGCCAGCAGCTCTACAGGGTCTAGCTCCTACGAGCAGTACTTC.

For this clonotype: The DNA is omitted, as the CDR3 cannot be located on it reliably, and the CDR3 follows TCRdb's listing. The CDR3 region is CASLMPAIWLHLRF. The gene calls are TRBV19 and TRBJ2-1. The CDR3 is 14 residues long, counting both termini. Germline CDR1 is LNHDA and CDR2 is SQIVND (reference sequence).

With regard to this clonotype: Since the CDR3 does not end with the conserved phenylalanine or tryptophan, this likely comes from a read error. Because the CDR3's place on the DNA is in doubt, the DNA is left out and the CDR3 is given as listed by TCRdb. J is TRBJ2-7 and V is TRBV6-6; TRBD1 was called by the table and not checked on the DNA. Germline values: CDR1 MNHNY, CDR2 SVGAGI (reference sequence). The length of the CDR3 is 15 amino acids, counting both ends. The CDR3 region is CASSGGRGYGYTFGS.

The table lists this clonotype with many counts. The chain employs TRBV6-4 and TRBJ2-3; 9 bases match TRBD2. The J segment lost 4 bases and the V segment lost 4 bases, leaving 3 bases of the junction unmatched. The CDR3 runs 14 residues. From germline, CDR1 is MRHNA and CDR2 SNTAGT. The CDR3 spells CASSASGDADTQYF. In DNA form, the CDR3 reads TGTGCCAGCAGTGCTAGCGGGGACGCAGATACGCAGTATTTT.

This clonotype rates as large. The genes are TRBV7-6 and TRBJ2-1, with D hard to call. CDR1 is SGHVS and CDR2 is FNYEAQ in the germline V gene. This CDR3 is built from 11 residues. The V end lost 1 base, the J end lost 10 bases, and 5 bases lay between the germline ends. In DNA form, the CDR3 reads TGTGCCAGCAGCTTAGTGGACGAGCAGTTCTTC. It translates to CASSLVDEQFF. The complete variable domain, with remaining parts taken from reference TRBV7-6 and TRBJ2-1, reads GAGVSQSPRYKVTKRGQDVALRCDPISGHVSLYWYRQALGQGPEFLTYFNYEAQQDKSGLPNDRFSAERPEGSISTLTIQRTEQRDSAMYRCASSLVDEQFFGPGTRLTVL.

The rearrangement joins TRBV20-1 to TRBJ2-3; no clear D. Germline V CDR1 and CDR2: DFQATT, SNEGSKA (reference sequence). This CDR3 region has 14 residues. V lost 0 bases, J lost 0 bases, and 7 bases lay in between. In nucleotides, the CDR3 is TGCAGTGCTAGAGATGCTCGAAGCACAGATACGCAGTATTTT. Its translation: CSARDARSTDTQYF.

The CDR3 region is CASSLVRGDTQYF. As DNA, the CDR3 is TGTGCCAGCAGCTTAGTTAGGGGGGATACGCAGTATTTT. The rearrangement joins TRBV7-6 to TRBJ2-3; D is perhaps TRBD1 (6 bases). With 1 base removed from V and 6 bases from J, the gap between germline ends came to 8 bases. The CDR3 has 13 residues. Germline V lookup: CDR1 SGHVS, CDR2 FNYEAQ.

This clonotype was detected a few times. This CDR3 is missing its conserved last phenylalanine or tryptophan, likely due to a read error. Because the CDR3's place on the DNA is in doubt, the DNA is left out and the CDR3 is given as listed by TCRdb. V and J are TRBV12-3 or TRBV12-4 and TRBJ1-1. The CDR3 spans 10 residues, counting both ends. Here the CDR3 reads CASSLEVGLG.

CDR3 nucleotides: TGTGCCAGCAGCCGCCTGCCCCCGGAACCCAATGAAAAACTGTTTTTT. Translated: CASSRLPPEPNEKLFF. This chain uses TRBV12-3 or TRBV12-4 with TRBJ1-4; D uncertain. V was pared by 6 bases and J by 5 bases, with 19 bases between. This CDR3 region has 16 residues.

The V gene is TRBV6-1, the J gene TRBJ2-1; D unclear. Trimming cost V 5 bases and J 0 bases, with 8 bases left between them. Germline V gene lookup returns CDR1 MNHNS and CDR2 SASEGT. CDR3 length: 14 amino acids. CDR3 in DNA: TGTGCCAGCAGTCCACTGGTCTCCTACAATGAGCAGTTCTTC. Translated, it gives CASSPLVSYNEQFF.

This clonotype has at least ten counts. V usage is TRBV18 and J usage is TRBJ2-3; TRBD2 aligns across 10 bases. The CDR3 covers 19 residues. The J segment lost 3 bases and the V segment lost 1 base, leaving 13 bases of the junction unmatched. Germline CDR1 KGHSH, CDR2 LQKENI. The CDR3 DNA follows: TGTGCCAGCTCACCACGGGCCAAACCTAGCGGGAGTAAAACAGATACGCAGTATTTT. This gives the protein CASSPRAKPSGSKTDTQYF.

There are a few counts of this clonotype. The chain carries TRBV27 and TRBJ1-5; D call uncertain. CDR1 is MNHEY, CDR2 SMNVEV, per germline (reference sequence). The CDR3 sequence is 13 residues long. V was pared by 6 bases and J by 5 bases, with 11 bases between. The CDR3 loop reads CASSLREDQPQHF. Written as DNA, the CDR3 is TGTGCCAGCAGCTTACGAGAAGATCAGCCCCAGCATTTT.

The chain is built from TRBV14 and TRBJ2-3, with D unclear. The J call is uncertain, as TRBJ2-7 better fits the DNA end. Germline V gene data show CDR1 as SGHDN and CDR2 as FVKESK. The CDR3 is 12 amino acids. The CDR3 region is CASSQAGYEQYF. In DNA form, the CDR3 reads TGTGCCAGCAGCCAAGCCGGATACGAGCAGTACTTC.

This clonotype was seen ten or more times. A much more abundant neighbour one base away suggests this may be a read error. This CDR3 is CATSTGTGSYNEQYF. CDR3 coding DNA: TGTGCCACCAGTACGGGAACAGGGTCCTACAATGAGCAGTACTTC. This chain links TRBV24-1 with TRBJ2-7, with D tentatively TRBD1 (6 bases). The CDR3 has 15 residues. Germline CDR1 is KGHDR and CDR2 is SFDVKD. The V end was cut by 6 bases, the J end by 7 bases, with 21 bases between.

J is TRBJ2-1 and V is TRBV7-2; D perhaps matches TRBD2 (5 bases). The ends were cut back, 4 bases at V and 6 bases at J, with 16 bases in the middle. Per the germline V gene, CDR1 is SGHTA and CDR2 is FQGNSA. The CDR3 consists of 15 residues. The CDR3 reads CASSSGRLSSNEQFF. In DNA form, the CDR3 reads TGTGCCAGCAGCTCTGGGCGACTAAGCTCCAATGAGCAGTTCTTC.

Ten or more counts support this clonotype. This sequence joins TRBV10-1 and TRBJ2-7; maybe TRBD1 (5 bases). The CDR3 covers 14 residues. With 0 bases removed from V and 3 bases from J, the gap between germline ends came to 9 bases. CDR1 and CDR2 (germline): WNHNN, SYGVQD (reference sequence). The CDR3: CASSESDKLYEQYF. The DNA of the CDR3 is TGCGCCAGCAGTGAGTCGGACAAGCTCTACGAGCAGTACTTC.

This clonotype was counted between two and nine times. The rearrangement uses TRBV7-6 and TRBJ2-3; 9 nucleotides align to TRBD2. CDR1 and CDR2 from the germline V gene are SGHVS and FNYEAQ. V lost 2 bases, J lost 4 bases, and 7 bases stayed unmatched. The CDR3 runs to 16 residues. The CDR3 DNA is TGTGCCAGCAGCTTACCGGTTAGCGGGGGCGCAGATACGCAGTATTTT. Amino acid sequence: CASSLPVSGGADTQYF.

This clonotype was counted between two and nine times. The chain uses TRBV7-2 and TRBJ2-1; 7 nucleotides align to TRBD2. The CDR3 contains 15 residues. J lost 4 bases, V lost 5 bases, and 8 bases had no gene match. Germline V lookup: CDR1 SGHTA, CDR2 FQGNSA. The CDR3 coding sequence is TGTGCCAGCAGCAGGTACGGGAGGTCTTACAATGAGCAGTTCTTC. It encodes CASSRYGRSYNEQFF.